This T cell receptor (beta chain) was documented in a study of shared clonotypes between healthy human individuals. The table came from immunoSEQ multiplex PCR; TCRdb's copy has only in-frame clones and leaves some out. The sample records 1.6 million or so clones, approximately 98.5% being singletons. Germline V CDR1 and CDR2: SGHAT, FQNNGV. CDR3 length equals 11 residues. Trimming removed 4 bases from V and 7 bases from J, with 8 bases in between. The sample taken for sequencing was naive CD4+ T cells sorted from blood. Subset noted: CD45RA+ positively selected. This TCR was recovered from a young man in good health. The V call is TRBV11-2, the J call TRBJ2-7; weak D call: TRBD1 (5 bases). The CDR3 nucleotides are TGTGCCAGCAGCTACAGGTGGGAGCAGTACTTC. It encodes CASSYRWEQYF.